The clone carrying this T cell receptor beta chain was detected many times. This record comes from a study of T cell repertoires in cytomegalovirus infection. The trim removed 5 bases at V and 3 bases at J, leaving 12 bases unmatched. This CDR3 is built from 16 residues. In germline, CDR1 is MNHEY, CDR2 SVGEGT. TCRdb analysed the reads with MiXCR anew, one entry per CDR3 protein. The table includes roughly 150,000 distinct CDR3 sequences, 23% detected once. The source of this sequence is a human donor in good health (CMV status not recorded). Some clones in this sample may be carry-over from other donors' samples. The chain recombines TRBV6-2 or TRBV6-3 with TRBJ2-7, with 8 bases aligning to TRBD1. The sample was PBMCs. CDR3 in DNA: TGTGCCAGCAGTCGACCAGGACAGGGTGAAGGCTACGAGCAGTACTTC. It specifies CASSRPGQGEGYEQYF.